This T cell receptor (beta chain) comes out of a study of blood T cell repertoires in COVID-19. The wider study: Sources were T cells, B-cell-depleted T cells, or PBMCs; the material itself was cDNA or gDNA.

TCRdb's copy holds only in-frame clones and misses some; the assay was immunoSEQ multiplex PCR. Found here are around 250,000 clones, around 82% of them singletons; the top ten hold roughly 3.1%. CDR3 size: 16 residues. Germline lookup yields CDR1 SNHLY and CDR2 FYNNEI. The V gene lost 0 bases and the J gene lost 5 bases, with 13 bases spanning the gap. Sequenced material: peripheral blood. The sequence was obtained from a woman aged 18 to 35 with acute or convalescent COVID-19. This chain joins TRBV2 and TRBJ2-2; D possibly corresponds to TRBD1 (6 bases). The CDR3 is CASSEAPGARTGELFF. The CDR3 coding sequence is TGTGCCAGCAGTGAAGCGCCAGGGGCGCGGACCGGGGAGCTGTTTTTT.